A single sample gave rise to the 6 T cell receptor beta chains below, sequenced in a study of glioma-infiltrating T cells after dendritic cell vaccination. TCRdb's table, derived via immunoSEQ multiplex PCR, lists solely in-frame clones and lacks some. The repertoire includes around 78,000 clones, roughly 87% of them detected once, and about 2.3% sits in the top ten. The time point is: after dendritic cell vaccination, including at tumor progression/relapse. Sample: blood, taken after dendritic cell vaccination. Source of these receptors: a human donor with glioblastoma.

The chain carries TRBV2 and TRBJ1-6; D is perhaps TRBD1 (5 bases). CDR3 length: 14 amino acids. The germline gives CDR1 SNHLY, CDR2 FYNNEI. The V end was cut by 7 bases, the J end by 7 bases, with 14 bases between. Here the CDR3 reads CASTLGGSNSPLHF. CDR3 coding DNA: TGTGCCAGCACCCTCGGGGGGTCGAATTCACCCCTCCACTTT.

V and J are TRBV18 and TRBJ2-7; perhaps TRBD2 as D (5 bases). From germline, CDR1 is KGHSH and CDR2 LQKENI. The CDR3 totals 14 residues. Trimming stripped 0 bases from V and 3 bases from J, with 9 bases between. CDR3 sequence: CASSPPMRVYEQYF. As DNA, the CDR3 is TGTGCCAGCTCACCACCGATGCGGGTCTACGAGCAGTACTTC.

J is TRBJ2-2 and V is TRBV2; perhaps TRBD1 as D (5 bases). CDR1 and CDR2 from the germline V gene are SNHLY and FYNNEI. V was clipped by 9 bases and J by 1 base, with 15 bases between them. This CDR3 region has 15 residues. For the CDR3, the DNA is TGTGCCAGGACAGAGACACAGTTGAACACCGGGGAGCTGTTTTTT. Its protein is CARTETQLNTGELFF.

The V and J genes are TRBV6-6 and TRBJ1-1, with D possibly TRBD1 on 5 matching bases. Trimming shortened V by 8 bases and J by 3 bases, and 13 bases separated the two germline ends. The CDR3 length is 13 residues. CDR1 and CDR2 (germline): MNHNY, SVGAGI (reference sequence). The CDR3 loop reads CASAYQGDTEAFF. CDR3 nucleotide sequence: TGTGCCAGCGCTTACCAGGGTGACACTGAAGCTTTCTTT.

The chain carries TRBV4-3 and TRBJ1-2, with 10 positions matching TRBD1. V shed 0 bases and J 7 bases; nucleotides not matched to a gene: 14. This CDR3 region has 18 residues. The germline gives CDR1 LGHNA, CDR2 YSLEER. CDR3 DNA sequence: TGCGCCAGCAGCCAAGATAGGGACTCCCGGGACAGGGGATCTGGCTACACCTTC. It codes for CASSQDRDSRDRGSGYTF.

The V gene is TRBV18, the J gene TRBJ2-5; 7 bases match TRBD1. Per the germline V gene, CDR1 is KGHSH and CDR2 is LQKENI. There are 15 residues in the CDR3. J lost 0 bases, V lost 3 bases, and 4 bases had no gene match. The CDR3 spells CASSPGQLYQETQYF. Here the CDR3 DNA reads TGTGCCAGCTCACCGGGACAGCTGTACCAAGAGACCCAGTACTTC.